This T cell receptor beta chain appears in the sequencing data of a study of blood T cell repertoires in COVID-19 (dated by TCRdb to between 2020 and 2021). Context from the whole study: Collaborator samples came from the United States, Italy and Spain and covered acute and convalescent phases of COVID-19. The prospective study material was composed of cDNA or gDNA derived from T cells, B-cell-depleted T cells, or PBMCs. Deeply sampled blood TCRbeta repertoires from subjects exposed to, actively infected with, or recovered from COVID-19 were included in the dataset. A freely available public database, intended as a resource for researchers studying the immune response to SARS-CoV-2, is where the repertoires were released. Samples came from the ongoing ImmuneRACE study (first 160 participants) plus 1,254 subjects from 6 global collaborators. Sample metadata almost always included a de-identified subject ID, COVID-19 status, age in years and sex. Where available, HLA class I and class II types were obtained from metadata supplied by the sample provider rather than from assay-based typing.

From a lookup of the germline V gene, CDR1 and CDR2 are LGHNT and FRNRAP. The trim is 3 bases for V and 8 bases for J, with a gap of 13 bases between the germline ends. From the cysteine up to the phenylalanine, the CDR3 has a length of 13 residues. The read is trimmed to its CDR3 DNA, 39 bases read in frame from base 1. The collaborating institutions used their own protocols to collect whole blood in K2EDTA tubes. For TCRbeta analysis, collaborator samples were shipped as frozen whole blood, as isolated PBMCs, or as DNA extracted from either sample type. Study-wide conclusions, independent of this receptor: The amount of clinical and demographic metadata varied by source and participant and was provided uncurated.

For this clone: What this receptor recognizes is not known. No qualities accompany the bases; no much larger clone lies one base away.

The immunoSEQ Assay, a bias-controlled multiplex PCR, was used to amplify TCRbeta CDR3 regions from genomic DNA. For the original study's pipeline: Within the assay, amplification of reference gene primers was used to estimate how many nucleated cells each sample contained. Sequence reads were collapsed and filtered to measure the absolute abundance of every unique TCRbeta CDR3 rearrangement. For each sample, productive Simpson clonality was calculated by taking the square root of Simpson's diversity index across productive rearrangements. The table was pulled from immuneACCESS by TCRdb, which kept in-frame rearrangements only. Such tables lose some clones; where checked, under half of the loss comes from unresolved V genes, and the rest has no known cause. Clonal size and the V and J genes are those of that table, whereas D and trimming came from the DNA. For this sample there are just under 35,000 clones; around nine tenths appear just once. 35% to 50% of the sample is in the top ten clones.

This sequence was found in a man aged 55 to 69 with active or convalescent COVID-19. Here the chain combines TRBV12-5 and TRBJ2-5; perhaps TRBD2 is the D gene, with 5 bases matching. What was sequenced was peripheral blood. The CDR3 in this case is CASGLGGPSTQYF. The DNA is as follows: TGTGCTAGTGGTTTAGGCGGGCCATCAACCCAGTACTTC.